The T cell receptor beta chain under discussion was sequenced for a study of PD-1 blockade in classical Hodgkin lymphoma. Study at large: Nivolumab 3 mg/kg was given intravenously every 2 weeks.

Autologous stem cell transplantation was followed by relapse in every patient, and brentuximab vedotin exposure varied. This clone was observed a single time. The target antigen is unknown. Germline lookup yields CDR1 MNHEY and CDR2 SMNVEV (reference sequence). The CDR3 consists of 17 residues. With V trimmed by 9 bases and J by 4 bases, 17 bases remained unmatched. Whole-study findings and limits: Factors driving the repertoire differences, possibly disease activity or prior therapy, remain undefined. According to reports, newly diagnosed patients had lower baseline TCR diversity than healthy donors, and relapsed/refractory patients had lower baseline TCR diversity still. Lower baseline TCR diversity marked trial partial responders and progressors.

Assay: immunoSEQ multiplex PCR; the TCRdb copy retains only in-frame clones and omits some. The profile shows over 50,000 clones, around 78% of them singletons. The input for sequencing was peripheral blood mononuclear cells (PBMCs), taken before the second cycle of nivolumab. The rearrangement uses TRBV27 and TRBJ2-2; 7 nucleotides line up with TRBD1. This sequence originates from a human donor with classical Hodgkin lymphoma. The CDR3 sequence: CARGQDLTGPGTGELFF. The CDR3 bases are TGTGCCAGAGGACAGGACCTAACCGGCCCGGGCACCGGGGAGCTGTTTTTT.